This TCR beta chain was profiled in a study of molecular identifiers for immune sequencing clone quantification (dated by TCRdb to 2016 to 2018). About the investigation overall: For a replicate experiment, the RNA from either approximately 20,000 or 100,000 naive CD8 T cells was divided into five aliquots, and four of those aliquots went on to sequencing. This methods study used CD8 T cells to benchmark TCR RNA copy counting and molecular-identifier clustering-based TCR repertoire sequencing (MIDCIRS).

CDR1 SGHDT and CDR2 YYEEEE were looked up in the germline V gene. Relative to germline, V is missing 1 base and J is missing 2 bases, with 4 bases of the junction outside any gene match. The CDR3 starts with the cysteine, ends with the phenylalanine, and has 15 residues. The CDR3 DNA has 45 bases and is translated from base 1. Receptor amplification or capture employed PCR. The sequencing machine was an Illumina HiSeq 4000. Bulk TCR libraries were prepared as previously described, using TCR primers listed in Table S5. Total RNA was purified with the Qiagen AllPrep DNA/RNA kit. Before any analysis, reads coming from multiple sequencing runs of the same library were combined into one pool. As for the original processing: Reads were retained only if their TCR constant sequence matched exactly, and those retained reads were trimmed to 150 nt and grouped according to their 12-nt molecular barcodes. Reads inside each barcode group were sub-clustered using a 15% Levenshtein threshold, and a quality-weighted consensus sequence was constructed for each RNA molecule. Non-functional sequences were filtered out, along with any lower-count sequence sitting one edit away from another sequence. Barcode sub-clusters with fewer than 20% of the maximum read count were removed, based on fitting two negative binomial distributions. TCRdb trimmed the raw reads at Q25, called clones with MiXCR and kept productive beta chains. For every CDR3 protein sequence, its rows merge into one entry that carries the most common genes and DNA. What appears here as the V and J calls and clone size reflects TCRdb's work, not the paper's. The sample has under 650,000 distinct CDR3 sequences on record, roughly 21% of them singletons. The biggest ten clones account for around 0.86% of the sample.

Here is what the overall study found, with its caveats: The naive libraries included spiked-in Jurkat TCR RNA (around 9 copies' worth), and this Jurkat TCR RNA is not part of the donor repertoire. Approximately 3 recovered TCR RNA copies per cell were obtained by modeling, versus about ten by digital PCR, implying a capture efficiency of 25% to 30%. In CMV-specific effector cells, clones with more than 20 RNA copies accounted for over 97% of molecules, whereas in naive cells such clones accounted for under 1%. When barcode sub-clustering was not used, chimeric consensus sequences inflated TCR diversity, with chimeras reaching as high as 47%. A single cell's worth of spiked-in Jurkat TCR RNA was reported detectable even among 900,000 to 1,000,000 naive CD8 T cells. Identical TCR molecules sharing a barcode could cause highly expanded clone sizes to be underestimated.

Concerning this clonotype: Its antigen target is currently unknown. No base quality information exists; no much larger clone differs at one position.

Libraries of naive CD8 T cells were generated from about 19,000 to 1,100,000 sorted cells, with 10%, 30% or 50% of the purified RNA used. Naive CD8 T cells, defined as CD8+CD4-CCR7+CD45RA+, were FACS-sorted into RLT Plus buffer on a BD FACSAria II. To test detection sensitivity, Jurkat RNA equivalent to approximately ten TCR copies was spiked into samples of about 17,000-1,100,000 naive CD8 T cells. Enrichment of CD8 T cells was performed with RosetteSep CD8+ T Cell Enrichment Cocktail and Ficoll-Paque, after which ACK red cell lysis was carried out. The chain employs TRBV5-6 and TRBJ2-7, with TRBD1 identical over 9 junction bases. Sequenced material: naive CD8+ T cells from blood, with Jurkat cell RNA spiked in. The cell subset or site tag for this specimen amounts to: FACS-sorted CD8+CD4-CCR7+CD45RA+ naive T cells. The origin of this receptor is a human donor in good health. Some libraries in this study had Jurkat cell RNA spiked in. The sequenced DNA: TGTGCCAGCAGCTTGTTGGGACAGGGACCCTACGAGCAGTACTTC. It is translated as CASSLLGQGPYEQYF.